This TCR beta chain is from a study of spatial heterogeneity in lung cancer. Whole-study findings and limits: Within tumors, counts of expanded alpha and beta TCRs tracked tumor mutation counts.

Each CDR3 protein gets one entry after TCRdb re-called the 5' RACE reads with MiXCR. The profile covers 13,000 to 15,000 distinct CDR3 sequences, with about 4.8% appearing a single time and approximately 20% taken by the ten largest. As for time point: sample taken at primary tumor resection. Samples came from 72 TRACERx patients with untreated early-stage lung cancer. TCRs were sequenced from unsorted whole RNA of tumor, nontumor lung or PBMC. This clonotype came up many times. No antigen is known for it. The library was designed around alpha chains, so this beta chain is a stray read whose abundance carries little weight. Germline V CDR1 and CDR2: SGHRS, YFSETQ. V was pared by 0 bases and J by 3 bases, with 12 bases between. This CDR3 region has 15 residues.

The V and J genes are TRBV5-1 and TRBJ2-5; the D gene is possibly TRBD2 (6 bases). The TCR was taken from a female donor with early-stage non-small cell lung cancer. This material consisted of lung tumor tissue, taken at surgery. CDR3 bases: TGCGCCAGCAGCTTGGCCGGGACTGAGGAAGAGACCCAGTACTTC. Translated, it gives CASSLAGTEEETQYF. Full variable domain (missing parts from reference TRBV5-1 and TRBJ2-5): KAGVTQTPRYLIKTRGQQVTLSCSPISGHRSVSWYQQTPGQGLQFLFEYFSETQRNKGNFPGRFSGRQFSNSRSEMNVSTLELGDSALYLCASSLAGTEEETQYFGPGTRLLVL.